Each of the 18 T cell receptor beta chains below was sequenced from the same sample in a study of human T cells and chemical hapten exposure. TCRdb passed the RACE reads through MiXCR, listing each CDR3 protein once. The sample contains more than 110,000 distinct CDR3 sequences, about an eighth of which appear only once. The time point was: patch test 2, 6 weeks after DPC sensitization. Sample treatment: therapeutic diphenylcyclopropenone sensitization with weekly scalp DPC. Sequenced material: whole blood, taken in connection with sensitization to the hapten diphenylcyclopropenone (DPC). These receptors were obtained from a woman aged 45-65 years with alopecia areata. Some clones in this sample may be carry-over from other donors' samples.

The table lists this clonotype with many counts. The chain has TRBV29-1 and TRBJ2-7; 11 bases line up with TRBD1. This CDR3 spans 14 amino acids. Looked up from germline, CDR1 is SQVTM and CDR2 is ANQGSEA. Trimming at V came to 5 bases and at J to 4 bases, leaving 7 bases not matched to a gene. In DNA, the CDR3 is TGCAGCGTTCCCGGACAGGGGGCAAATTACGAGCAGTACTTC. This gives the protein CSVPGQGANYEQYF.

Ten or more counts support this clonotype. The CDR3 region is CATSDTRSGREQFF. The CDR3 DNA reads as TGTGCCACCAGTGACACTAGGTCCGGTCGCGAGCAGTTCTTC. The chain carries TRBV24-1 and TRBJ2-1; tentatively, D is TRBD2 (5 bases). Per germline, CDR1 KGHDR and CDR2 SFDVKD. V lost 4 bases, J lost 10 bases, and 16 bases lay in between. This CDR3 has 14 residues.

The chain employs TRBV4-1 and TRBJ1-1; no clear D gene. The CDR3 sequence is 14 residues long. V was clipped by 4 bases and J by 4 bases, with 13 bases between them. The germline V gene encodes CDR1 MGHRA and CDR2 YSYEKL. The DNA for the CDR3 is TGCGCCAGCAGCCCCGCCTCCGGGGTCACTGAAGCTTTCTTT. Its protein is CASSPASGVTEAFF.

This clonotype has just a few counts. The gene calls are TRBV6-5 and TRBJ2-2, with unresolved D. With 10 bases removed from V and 7 bases from J, the gap between germline ends came to 13 bases. This CDR3 comprises 12 residues. CDR1 is MNHEY, CDR2 SVGAGI, per germline. The CDR3 coding sequence is TGTGCCACCTCGGCCCTCGGCGGGGAGCTGTTTTTT. The encoded protein is CATSALGGELFF.

The CDR3 bases are TGTGCCAGCAGCCCCCACCGGCTAGCGGGAGGTGCGAACACCGGGGAGCTGTTTTTT. Protein: CASSPHRLAGGANTGELFF. This chain links TRBV14 with TRBJ2-2, with 11 bases aligning to TRBD2. Germline values: CDR1 SGHDN, CDR2 FVKESK. With 4 bases clipped from V and 0 bases from J, the junction kept 10 bases outside the gene matches. This CDR3 spans 19 amino acids.

This clonotype was seen more than once but under ten times. This chain joins TRBV27 and TRBJ1-5; D might be TRBD1 (5 bases). V lost 7 bases and J 2 bases, leaving 15 bases between the germline ends. CDR1 and CDR2 (germline): MNHEY, SMNVEV (reference sequence). The CDR3 length is 15 residues. As DNA, the CDR3 is TGTGCCAGCACCCCACAGGACGAGGGCAATCAGCCCCAGCATTTT. This sequence encodes CASTPQDEGNQPQHF.

CDR3 nucleotide sequence: TGCAGCGTTGCGGTTGGGAGCACTGAAGCTTTCTTT. It translates to CSVAVGSTEAFF. The J gene is TRBJ1-1, the V gene TRBV29-1; D call uncertain. Germline CDR1 SQVTM, CDR2 ANQGSEA. This CDR3 region has 12 residues. Deletions cut 4 bases from V and 4 bases from J, with 10 bases between.

The rearrangement joins TRBV7-8 to TRBJ1-2; TRBD1 matches at 7 bases. The CDR3 runs to 16 residues. The V gene's germline CDR1 is SGHVS and CDR2 FQNEAQ. Unmatched junction bases numbered 13, after V lost 5 bases and J lost 4 bases. Written as DNA, the CDR3 is TGTGCCAGCAGCCCTCCACTTGGGCCAGGGGGCTATGGCTACACCTTC. Encoded protein: CASSPPLGPGGYGYTF.

Only a few counts were recorded for this clonotype. The rearrangement links TRBV5-1 to TRBJ2-7, with 8 bases matching TRBD2. The germline gives CDR1 SGHRS, CDR2 YFSETQ. The V segment lost 4 bases and the J segment 9 bases; nucleotides outside the gene matches: 12. This CDR3 region has 14 residues. This CDR3 reads CASSIAGTHLGQYF. Here the CDR3 DNA reads TGCGCCAGCAGCATAGCGGGGACCCATTTAGGGCAGTACTTC.

J is TRBJ2-7 and V is TRBV7-9, with TRBD2 matching 12 bases. Germline CDR1 reads SEHNR; CDR2 reads FQNEAQ (reference sequence). CDR3 length: 18 residues. With V trimmed by 4 bases and J by 5 bases, 15 bases remained unmatched. CDR3 sequence: CASSSGGLAGGRGNEQYF. For the CDR3, the DNA is TGTGCCAGCAGCTCCGGCGGTCTAGCGGGAGGGCGAGGGAACGAGCAGTACTTC. Variable domain in full (rest from reference TRBV7-9 and TRBJ2-7): DTGVSQNPRHKITKRGQNVTFRCDPISEHNRLYWYRQTLGQGPEFLTYFQNEAQLEKSRLLSDRFSAERPKGSFSTLEIQRTEQGDSAMYLCASSSGGLAGGRGNEQYFGPGTRLTVT.

Concerning this clonotype itself: A much larger clone lies a single base off, so this may be a read error. The chain joins TRBV20-1 to TRBJ2-1; D perhaps matches TRBD2 (5 bases). This CDR3 contains 14 residues. The germline V gene encodes CDR1 DFQATT and CDR2 SNEGSKA (reference sequence). CDR3 DNA: TGCAGTGCTAGTTCGGCTAGCTCCTACAATGAGCAGATCTTC. Translating it yields CSASSASSYNEQIF.

This clonotype has more than one count but fewer than ten. The chain is built from TRBV15 and TRBJ1-1; 8 bases map to TRBD1. After removal of 0 bases from V and 10 bases from J, the junction contained 13 bases not matched to a gene. The germline gives CDR1 LNHNV, CDR2 YYDKDF (reference sequence). This CDR3 contains 16 residues. This CDR3 reads CATSRERQGALVRAFF. The DNA for the CDR3 is TGTGCCACCAGCAGAGAAAGGCAGGGGGCATTGGTTAGAGCTTTCTTT.

The chain has TRBV12-3 or TRBV12-4 and TRBJ2-7; 13 nucleotides align to TRBD2. The CDR3 is 14 amino acids. V trimming: 6 bases; J trimming: 6 bases; junction bases outside the gene matches: 5. CDR3 in amino acids: CASSLLAGGVEQYF. The CDR3 DNA sequence: TGTGCCAGCAGCTTACTAGCGGGAGGGGTCGAGCAGTACTTC.

The chain joins TRBV6-2 or TRBV6-3 to TRBJ1-1; possibly TRBD1 for D (5 bases). The V and J ends lost 2 bases and 1 base respectively, with 14 bases between them. The CDR3 has 16 residues. Germline V gene data show CDR1 as MNHEY and CDR2 as SVGEGT. CDR3 DNA: TGTGCCAGCAGTTACAGGGGTTGGGGAGCGAACACTGAAGCTTTCTTT. It specifies CASSYRGWGANTEAFF.

This clonotype came up many times. The chain carries TRBV28 and TRBJ2-2, with TRBD1 matching 8 bases. The CDR3 spans 15 residues. J lost 4 bases, V lost 5 bases, and 6 bases had no gene match. Per germline, CDR1 MDHEN and CDR2 SYDVKM. The CDR3 sequence: CASSPGGEGTGELFF. CDR3 DNA: TGTGCCAGCAGTCCAGGGGGCGAAGGCACCGGGGAGCTGTTTTTT.

This clonotype was seen many times. J is TRBJ1-1 and V is TRBV12-3 or TRBV12-4; D is undetermined. The ends were cut back, 1 base at V and 11 bases at J, with 14 bases in the middle. This CDR3 comprises 13 residues. The DNA for the CDR3 is TGTGCCAGCAGTTTAGATGTCGGGTTAGGCGCTTTCTTT. This translates into CASSLDVGLGAFF.

The CDR3 region is CASSGQVREKLFF. As DNA, the CDR3 is TGTGCCAGCAGCGGACAGGTTCGTGAAAAACTGTTTTTT. The chain links TRBV12-3 or TRBV12-4 to TRBJ1-4; 7 bases line up with TRBD1. The CDR3 is 13 residues long. Trimming took 6 bases from V and 7 from J; bases not matched to a gene: 5.

The chain uses TRBV6-2 or TRBV6-3 and TRBJ2-7, with 7 positions matching TRBD1. J was trimmed by 7 bases and V by 5 bases; bases with no gene match: 11. This CDR3 has 14 residues. CDR1 is MNHEY, CDR2 SVGEGT, per germline. CDR3 sequence (DNA): TGTGCCAGCAGTGAAGCGACAGGGCGCCCGGAGCAGTACTTC. This gives the protein CASSEATGRPEQYF.